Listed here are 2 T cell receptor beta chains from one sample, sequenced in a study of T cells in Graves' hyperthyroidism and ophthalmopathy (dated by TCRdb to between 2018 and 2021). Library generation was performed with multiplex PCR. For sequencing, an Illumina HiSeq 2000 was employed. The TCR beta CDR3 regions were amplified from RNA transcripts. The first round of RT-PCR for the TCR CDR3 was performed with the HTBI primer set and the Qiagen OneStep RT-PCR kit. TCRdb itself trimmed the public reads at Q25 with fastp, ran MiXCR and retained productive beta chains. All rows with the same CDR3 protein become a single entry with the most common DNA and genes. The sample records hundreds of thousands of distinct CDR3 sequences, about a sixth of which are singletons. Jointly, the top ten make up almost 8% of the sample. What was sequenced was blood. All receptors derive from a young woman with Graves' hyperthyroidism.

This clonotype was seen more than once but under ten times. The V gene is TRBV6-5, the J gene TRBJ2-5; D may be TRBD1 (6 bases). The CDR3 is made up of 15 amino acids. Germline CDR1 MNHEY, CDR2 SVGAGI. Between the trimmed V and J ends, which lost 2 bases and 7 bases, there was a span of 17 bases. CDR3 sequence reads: CASSYPGQGFGTQYF. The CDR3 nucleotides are TGTGCCAGCAGTTACCCCGGTCAGGGGTTTGGGACCCAGTACTTC.

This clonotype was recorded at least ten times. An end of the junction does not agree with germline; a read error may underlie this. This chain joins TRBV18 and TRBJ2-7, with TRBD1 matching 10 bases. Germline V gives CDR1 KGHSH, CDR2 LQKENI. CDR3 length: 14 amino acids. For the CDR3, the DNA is TGTGCCAGTTCACCGAGACAGGGGGCGGGCGAGCAGTACTTC. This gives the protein CASSPRQGAGEQYF.